These 24 T cell receptor beta chains originate from one sample sequenced in a study of blood T cell repertoires in COVID-19. The repertoire was sequenced with immunoSEQ multiplex PCR; TCRdb's copy has only in-frame clones and lacks some. Of under 150,000 clones listed, just under 85% were seen once; the top ten hold around 13%. Sequencing input: peripheral blood. Source of these receptors: a human donor in a cohort sampled during active COVID-19.

The chain links TRBV6-5 to TRBJ1-1; D uncertain. In germline, CDR1 is MNHEY, CDR2 SVGAGI. CDR3 length equals 15 residues. The V gene lost 0 bases and the J gene lost 5 bases, with 13 bases spanning the gap. CDR3 nucleotides: TGTGCCAGCAGTTACTCCGGGTCCTCGAGGACTGAAGCTTTCTTT. Its translation: CASSYSGSSRTEAFF.

The chain uses TRBV19 and TRBJ2-3, with D hard to call. V gave up 7 bases and J gave up 3 bases, with 14 bases separating them. This CDR3 contains 14 residues. CDR1 LNHDA and CDR2 SQIVND come from the germline V gene (reference sequence). CDR3 DNA sequence: TGTGCCAGTACTAAGCGAGCCGAAACAGATACGCAGTATTTT. Residues: CASTKRAETDTQYF.

The chain uses TRBV3-1 (or the pseudogene TRBV3-2) and TRBJ2-7, with D perhaps TRBD1 (6 bases). V was trimmed by 0 bases and J by 4 bases, leaving 10 bases between them. This CDR3 has 14 amino acids. The germline gives CDR1 LGHDT, CDR2 YNNKEL (reference sequence). CDR3 amino acids: CASSQDGTIYEQYF. In DNA form, the CDR3 reads TGTGCCAGCAGCCAAGATGGGACAATTTACGAGCAGTACTTC.

The genes are TRBV7-2 and TRBJ1-2; 7 nucleotides line up with TRBD1. The ends lost 0 bases at V and 7 bases at J; junction bases unmatched: 5. This CDR3 comprises 14 residues. Germline values: CDR1 SGHTA, CDR2 FQGNSA. The CDR3 DNA follows: TGTGCCAGCAGCTTAGCCCACAGGGGTGGTGGCTACACCTTC. Translating gives CASSLAHRGGGYTF.

This chain uses TRBV12-5 with TRBJ2-2, with 9 bases identical to TRBD1. The trim removed 5 bases at V and 4 bases at J, leaving 5 bases unmatched. CDR3 size: 15 residues. CDR1 and CDR2 (germline): LGHNT, FRNRAP. The CDR3 is CASGPGQGITGELFF. DNA for the CDR3: TGTGCTAGTGGTCCGGGACAGGGAATCACCGGGGAGCTGTTTTTT. The whole variable domain, remainder taken from reference TRBV12-5 and TRBJ2-2, is DARVTQTPRHKVTEMGQEVTMRCQPILGHNTVFWYRQTMMQGLELLAYFRNRAPLDDSGMPKDRFSAEMPDATLATLKIQPSEPRDSAVYFCASGPGQGITGELFFGEGSRLTVL.

V gene TRBV15 combines with J gene TRBJ1-1, with TRBD1 identical over 9 bases. Germline V CDR1 and CDR2: LNHNV, YYDKDF (reference sequence). After removal of 1 base from V and 6 bases from J, the junction contained 12 bases not matched to a gene. The CDR3 has 17 residues. In nucleotides, the CDR3 is TGTGCCACCAGCAGAGCCCAAGGGGGGACAGGGCCGTCTGAAGCTTTCTTT. The encoded protein is CATSRAQGGTGPSEAFF.

This chain links TRBV7-6 with TRBJ2-3; maybe TRBD2 (5 bases). V lost 1 base and J lost 0, with 11 bases in between. The length of the CDR3 is 16 residues. Germline-derived CDR1 and CDR2 are SGHVS and FNYEAQ. The CDR3 bases are TGTGCCAGCAGCTTAGGGCCTCGGGGAAGCACAGATACGCAGTATTTT. Its protein product is CASSLGPRGSTDTQYF.

The chain is built from TRBV9 and TRBJ1-1; 7 bases match TRBD1. Unmatched junction bases numbered 3, after V lost 3 bases and J lost 4 bases. Germline assignment: CDR1 SGDLS and CDR2 YYNGEE. There are 13 residues in the CDR3. The CDR3 region is CASSEDRATEAFF. Written as DNA, the CDR3 is TGTGCCAGCAGCGAAGACAGGGCCACTGAAGCTTTCTTT.

The V call is TRBV10-3, the J call TRBJ2-2; no clear D. This CDR3 spans 13 amino acids. The V gene lost 8 bases and the J gene lost 8 bases, with 15 bases spanning the gap. Germline loops: CDR1 ENHRY, CDR2 SYGVKD. CDR3 nucleotide sequence: TGTGCCATCCAGGTGCAGGAAGGTGGGGAGCTGTTTTTT. It is translated as CAIQVQEGGELFF.

The V call is TRBV7-2, the J call TRBJ2-3; D unclear. V was clipped by 5 bases and J by 0 bases, with 12 bases between them. Germline-derived CDR1 and CDR2 are SGHTA and FQGNSA. The CDR3 is 15 amino acids. This chain's CDR3 is CASSGLGTSTDTQYF. CDR3 nucleotide sequence: TGTGCCAGCAGCGGCCTAGGTACGAGCACAGATACGCAGTATTTT.

V gene TRBV29-1 combines with J gene TRBJ2-5; weak D call: TRBD2 (6 bases). This CDR3 region has 12 residues. Between the trimmed V and J ends, which lost 3 bases and 5 bases, there was a span of 10 bases. Germline values: CDR1 SQVTM, CDR2 ANQGSEA. CDR3 sequence: CSVDGGLETQYF. The CDR3 region has the DNA TGCAGCGTTGATGGGGGGTTGGAGACCCAGTACTTC.

The chain combines TRBV30 with TRBJ1-3, with a weak D call TRBD1 (6 bases). The CDR3 runs to 16 residues. Trimming shortened V by 0 bases and J by 3 bases, and 15 bases separated the two germline ends. The V gene's germline CDR1 is GTSNPN and CDR2 SVGIG (reference sequence). In nucleotides, the CDR3 is TGTGCCTGGAGTGTACGGCTGGGCAGGGGTGGAAACACCATATATTTT. Translated: CAWSVRLGRGGNTIYF.

The chain couples TRBV15 to TRBJ2-6; D not resolved. Germline V gene sequence: CDR1 LNHNV, CDR2 YYDKDF (reference sequence). The CDR3 is 13 residues long. Trimming left V 4 bases short and J 2 bases short, with 3 bases between. Here the CDR3 DNA reads TGTGCCACCAGCACGGCTGGGGCCAACGTCCTGACTTTC. Translated: CATSTAGANVLTF.

J is TRBJ1-2 and V is TRBV27; a weak D match, TRBD1 (6 bases). Per germline, CDR1 MNHEY and CDR2 SMNVEV (reference sequence). Trimming left V 6 bases short and J 0 bases short, with 17 bases between. The CDR3 has 16 residues. CDR3 protein: CASSLTWTVANYGYTF. The CDR3 DNA follows: TGTGCCAGCAGCCTTACCTGGACAGTCGCTAACTATGGCTACACCTTC.

J is TRBJ2-7 and V is TRBV5-6; D possibly corresponds to TRBD2 (6 bases). This CDR3 is built from 18 residues. CDR1 is SGHDT, CDR2 YYEEEE, per germline. V lost 4 bases and J lost 0, with 23 bases in between. The CDR3: CASSTTTPGGASSYEQYF. DNA for the CDR3: TGTGCCAGCAGCACCACCACTCCTGGCGGGGCGAGCTCCTACGAGCAGTACTTC.

The chain joins TRBV27 to TRBJ2-1; the match to TRBD2 covers 9 bases. The CDR3 spans 17 residues. Looked up from germline, CDR1 is MNHEY and CDR2 is SMNVEV (reference sequence). V gave up 2 bases and J gave up 7 bases; unmatched junction bases: 12. In DNA form, the CDR3 reads TGTGCCAGCAGTTTACGGTTTCTAGCGGGGCATTTGAATGAGCAGTTCTTC. It specifies CASSLRFLAGHLNEQFF.

To note about this clone: Additional DNA sequences in this sample encode the identical CDR3. The CDR3, as DNA: TGTGCCAGCTCGCGGGGACAGCCGAACACTGAAGCTTTCTTT. Translating gives CASSRGQPNTEAFF. The V gene is TRBV18, the J gene TRBJ1-1; 7 bases are shared with TRBD1. Germline CDR1 reads KGHSH; CDR2 reads LQKENI. This CDR3 region has 14 residues. Germline trimming cut 6 bases from V and 1 base from J; bases unmatched to any gene: 5. The full variable domain, rest sourced from reference TRBV18 and TRBJ1-1, is NAGVMQNPRHLVRRRGQEARLRCSPMKGHSHVYWYRQLPEEGLKFMVYLQKENIIDESGMPKERFSAEFPKEGPSILRIQQVVRGDSAAYFCASSRGQPNTEAFFGQGTRLTVV.

A few counts support this clone. This sequence joins TRBV30 and TRBJ1-2; D not certain. V lost 5 bases and J 8 bases, leaving 15 bases between the germline ends. The CDR3 spans 12 residues. Germline loops: CDR1 GTSNPN, CDR2 SVGIG (reference sequence). CDR3 in amino acids: CAWPLAKEGYTF. The CDR3 DNA follows: TGTGCCTGGCCCTTGGCAAAGGAGGGCTACACCTTC.

V is TRBV27 and J is TRBJ1-1, with 11 bases lining up with TRBD1. CDR3 length: 15 residues. The J segment lost 5 bases and the V segment lost 3 bases, leaving 5 bases of the junction unmatched. Germline V gene lookup returns CDR1 MNHEY and CDR2 SMNVEV (reference sequence). CDR3 sequence reads: CASSFGGQGVTEAFF. CDR3 sequence (DNA): TGTGCCAGCAGTTTCGGGGGACAGGGGGTGACTGAAGCTTTCTTT.

This clone was counted only a few times. Other DNA sequences in this specimen translate into the identical CDR3. The chain links TRBV5-1 to TRBJ2-7, with D maybe TRBD1 (6 bases). The CDR3 covers 14 residues. Germline V CDR1 and CDR2: SGHRS, YFSETQ. Trimming took 0 bases from V and 2 from J, leaving 9 bases between them. CDR3: CASSLAGQTYEQYF. CDR3 DNA: TGCGCCAGCAGCTTGGCCGGACAGACCTACGAGCAGTACTTC. The full variable domain, with the rest looked up from reference TRBV5-1 and TRBJ2-7, is KAGVTQTPRYLIKTRGQQVTLSCSPISGHRSVSWYQQTPGQGLQFLFEYFSETQRNKGNFPGRFSGRQFSNSRSEMNVSTLELGDSALYLCASSLAGQTYEQYFGPGTRLTVT.

This sequence joins TRBV14 and TRBJ1-1, with 7 bases lining up with TRBD1. V shed 4 bases, J shed 8 bases, and the junction held 7 bases outside the gene matches. This CDR3 is 13 amino acids long. From germline, CDR1 is SGHDN and CDR2 FVKESK. As DNA, the CDR3 is TGTGCCAGCAGCCTCTGGTCGACAGGGGAAGCTTTCTTT. The encoded protein is CASSLWSTGEAFF.

The chain links TRBV18 to TRBJ1-2; D is possibly TRBD1 (5 bases). The germline V gene encodes CDR1 KGHSH and CDR2 LQKENI. This CDR3 is 17 amino acids long. V shed 1 base and J shed 8 bases, with 23 bases lying between them. The CDR3 nucleotides are TGTGCCAGCTCACCACGAGCAGGGCGAACCCCAGAAGGCGGCTACACCTTC. Its translation: CASSPRAGRTPEGGYTF. The complete variable domain, with remaining parts taken from reference TRBV18 and TRBJ1-2, reads NAGVMQNPRHLVRRRGQEARLRCSPMKGHSHVYWYRQLPEEGLKFMVYLQKENIIDESGMPKERFSAEFPKEGPSILRIQQVVRGDSAAYFCASSPRAGRTPEGGYTFGSGTRLTVV.

This clone was picked up a small number of times. The rearrangement links TRBV16 to TRBJ1-2; TRBD1 matches at 8 bases. Germline V gene lookup returns CDR1 KGHSY and CDR2 FQNENV. The V segment lost 0 bases and the J segment 4 bases; nucleotides outside the gene matches: 10. The CDR3 is made up of 17 amino acids. The chain's CDR3 is CASSQSIQGAGFYGYTF. CDR3 DNA sequence: TGTGCCAGCAGCCAATCGATCCAGGGGGCAGGCTTCTATGGCTACACCTTC.

V and J are TRBV19 and TRBJ2-5; D might be TRBD2 (5 bases). The CDR3 consists of 14 residues. The V gene's germline CDR1 is LNHDA and CDR2 SQIVND (reference sequence). V was clipped by 1 base and J by 5 bases, with 11 bases between them. The CDR3 DNA reads TGTGCCAGTAGTATAGCCAGAGGGATGGAGACCCAGTACTTC. Its translation is CASSIARGMETQYF.